The T cell receptor (beta chain) described here comes from a study of shared clonotypes between healthy human individuals. Study-level information: CD4 naive and memory got three plates each, CD8 naive two, CD8 memory one. Study-level results: In general, naive subsets displayed greater estimated richness than memory subsets did. It was observed that roughly 5.4% of naive CD4 clonotypes were shared across several donors.

Profiling relied on immunoSEQ multiplex PCR, and the TCRdb table lists in-frame clones only, not all of them. The sample shows about 2.3 million clones, 85% to 95% of them seen only once. Concerning this clone: Its antigen is currently unknown.

Researchers partitioned CD4+ cells into CD45RA+ naive and CD45RA-negative memory subsets. This CDR3 comprises 14 residues. Germline V gene lookup returns CDR1 MNHEY and CDR2 SVGAGI. The V and J ends lost 9 bases and 4 bases respectively, with 15 bases between them. Specimen: naive CD4+ T cells from PBMCs. Indicated subset: CD45RA+ positively selected. The chain has TRBV6-5 and TRBJ2-2; D possibly corresponds to TRBD2 (6 bases). The receptor was derived from a man between 18 and 29 years old in good health. Some clones in this sample may be carry-over from other donors' samples. Here the CDR3 reads CASSRGTLTGELFF. CDR3 DNA sequence: TGTGCCAGTTCACGGGGGACGCTCACCGGGGAGCTGTTTTTT.